This TCR beta chain was profiled in a study of cytomegalovirus exposure and HLA in healthy donors. Study outcomes and limitations: The likely explanation for a cluster of highly shared sequence variants was sequencing artifact.

PCR used 60 Vbeta primers and 13 Jbeta primers. Using immunoSEQ multiplex PCR, the repertoire was profiled, and TCRdb retains in-frame clones only, with some absent. The sample has 200,000 or so clones; nearly 80% are singletons. A word on this clone: Its antigen is currently unknown.

The clonotype originates from a man between 18 and 29 years old in good health and CMV-seronegative. The sample was PBMCs.

CDR3 protein: CASSPSDTYNSPLHF. CDR3 DNA sequence: TGTGCCAGCAGCCCCTCGGACACGTATAATTCACCCCTCCACTTT. The chain couples TRBV7-6 to TRBJ1-6, with a weak D call TRBD1 (5 bases). In germline, CDR1 is SGHVS, CDR2 FNYEAQ. The CDR3 runs 15 residues. Trimming took 5 bases from V and 4 from J, leaving 12 bases between them. The entire variable domain, with the rest obtained from reference TRBV7-6 and TRBJ1-6, is as follows: GAGVSQSPRYKVTKRGQDVALRCDPISGHVSLYWYRQALGQGPEFLTYFNYEAQQDKSGLPNDRFSAERPEGSISTLTIQRTEQRDSAMYRCASSPSDTYNSPLHFGNGTRLTVT.